These 26 T cell receptor beta chains originate from one sample sequenced in a study of Ad26.COV2.S vaccination and SARS-CoV-2 variants (dated by TCRdb to about 2021). In light of the paper, this sample's treatment or condition label describes: approximately 18 received Ad26.COV2.S at low or high dose, single or two shots; about 5 received placebo; per-sample allocation not given. Repertoires of vaccine and placebo recipients were sequenced from samples taken on day 63 after the first injection. Library preparation used the immunoSEQ multiplex PCR assay. Sourced from immuneACCESS, this table was stored by TCRdb with only in-frame sequences that have V and J called. A share of the clones is absent; for the studies checked, an unresolved V gene accounts for under half, and the remainder has no known explanation. The sample has fewer than 400,000 clones on record, approximately 86% of them singletons. 2% to 2.5% of the sample rests with the top ten.

This specimen consisted of peripheral blood, obtained in a trial of Ad26.COV2.S vaccine versus placebo. The origin of the receptors is a person aged 18-65 years who received the Ad26.COV2.S COVID-19 vaccine or a placebo.

This clone was found a few times. CDR3 in amino acids: CASGGIMNTEAFF. CDR3 in DNA: TGTGCCAGCGGAGGTATAATGAACACTGAAGCTTTCTTT. V usage is TRBV27 and J usage is TRBJ1-1; no firm D call. This CDR3 comprises 13 residues. V dropped 8 bases and J dropped 0 bases, with 10 bases sitting between them. Germline values: CDR1 MNHEY, CDR2 SMNVEV (reference sequence).

The CDR3 is CASSRTGGSGPQHF. As DNA, the CDR3 is TGTGCCAGCAGCCGGACAGGGGGCTCCGGGCCCCAGCATTTT. V is TRBV5-6 and J is TRBJ1-5, with 11 bases lining up with TRBD1. This CDR3 is 14 amino acids long. Germline CDR1 SGHDT, CDR2 YYEEEE. Trimming cost V 4 bases and J 9 bases; bases outside gene matches: 6. The full variable domain, in which reference TRBV5-6 and TRBJ1-5 provide the parts outside the CDR3, is DAGVTQSPTHLIKTRGQQVTLRCSPKSGHDTVSWYQQALGQGPQFIFQYYEEEERQRGNFPDRFSGHQFPNYSSELNVNALLLGDSALYLCASSRTGGSGPQHFGDGTRLSIL.

V is TRBV5-8 and J is TRBJ2-5; possibly TRBD2 for D (5 bases). The germline V gene encodes CDR1 SGHTS and CDR2 YDEGEE. The V end was cut by 6 bases, the J end by 3 bases, with 6 bases between. The CDR3 loop spans 11 amino acids. CDR3 residues: CASTGKETQYF. CDR3 coding DNA: TGTGCCAGCACCGGGAAAGAGACCCAGTACTTC.

Written as DNA, the CDR3 is TGTGCCTGGAGTGTACGTATGAACACTGAAGCTTTCTTT. It yields the protein CAWSVRMNTEAFF. V is TRBV30 and J is TRBJ1-1; D gene unclear. CDR1 is GTSNPN, CDR2 SVGIG, per germline (reference sequence). V lost 0 bases, J lost 0 bases, and 5 bases lay in between. The CDR3 length is 13 residues.

The chain links TRBV20-1 to TRBJ2-7, with 7 nucleotides matching TRBD1. Germline V gives CDR1 DFQATT, CDR2 SNEGSKA (reference sequence). J gave up 6 bases and V 3 bases, and 2 bases lay outside the gene matches. CDR3 size: 11 residues. The chain's CDR3 is CSARTGSEQYF. DNA of the CDR3: TGCAGTGCTAGGACAGGGAGCGAGCAGTACTTC.

V usage is TRBV5-1 and J usage is TRBJ2-6; D is unclear. In germline, CDR1 is SGHRS, CDR2 YFSETQ. Deletions cut 0 bases from V and 2 bases from J, with 9 bases between. The CDR3 has 16 residues. For the CDR3, the DNA is TGCGCCAGCAGCTTGGAAGGTCCCACTGGGGCCAACGTCCTGACTTTC. Translating it yields CASSLEGPTGANVLTF.

J is TRBJ1-2 and V is TRBV6-6, with 11 nucleotides matching TRBD1. With V trimmed by 0 bases and J by 6 bases, 0 bases remained unmatched. In germline, CDR1 is MNHNY, CDR2 SVGAGI (reference sequence). The CDR3 contains 14 residues. The CDR3 region is CASSYSGQGDGYTF. The CDR3 coding sequence is TGTGCCAGCAGTTACTCGGGACAGGGGGATGGCTACACCTTC.

The rearrangement uses TRBV7-3 and TRBJ2-3; possibly TRBD1 for D (5 bases). Trimming cost V 5 bases and J 0 bases, with 9 bases left between them. From germline, CDR1 is SGHTA and CDR2 FQGTGA. The CDR3 extends over 14 amino acids. The CDR3 coding sequence is TGTGCCAGCAGCCTGCACAGGAGCACAGATACGCAGTATTTT. This codes for CASSLHRSTDTQYF.

The V call is TRBV5-1, the J call TRBJ2-3; D not certain. Trimming removed 5 bases at V and 5 bases at J, with 9 bases between. CDR3 length: 12 amino acids. Germline V gene lookup returns CDR1 SGHRS and CDR2 YFSETQ. CDR3 amino acids: CASRVSLDTQYF. CDR3 DNA sequence: TGCGCCAGCAGGGTTAGCCTAGATACGCAGTATTTT.

The rearrangement joins TRBV7-9 to TRBJ1-5, with 9 bases that match TRBD1. There are 16 residues in the CDR3. V lost 1 base to trimming and J lost 3 bases; unmatched junction nucleotides: 4. Germline-derived CDR1 and CDR2 are SEHNR and FQNEAQ (reference sequence). The CDR3 loop is CASSLGQGEINQPQHF. As DNA, the CDR3 is TGTGCCAGCAGCTTAGGACAGGGGGAAATCAATCAGCCCCAGCATTTT.

The V gene is TRBV6-5, the J gene TRBJ2-3; D gene unclear. V lost 7 bases to trimming and J lost 0 bases, with 11 bases between them. This CDR3 comprises 14 residues. Germline CDR1 is MNHEY and CDR2 is SVGAGI. The CDR3 loop reads CASTSTGSTDTQYF. The DNA for the CDR3 is TGTGCCAGCACCTCGACGGGTAGCACAGATACGCAGTATTTT.

V is TRBV9 and J is TRBJ2-1, with 8 bases identical to TRBD2. The CDR3 consists of 16 residues. Trimming removed 0 bases from V and 8 bases from J; junction bases left unmatched: 10. Germline CDR1 and CDR2: SGDLS and YYNGEE. The CDR3 DNA reads TGTGCCAGCAGCGTAGAGCATCTGGGACTAGGGCATGAGCAGTTCTTC. Residues: CASSVEHLGLGHEQFF.

The V and J genes are TRBV7-3 and TRBJ2-5; D unclear. Germline assignment: CDR1 SGHTA and CDR2 FQGTGA. The CDR3 is made up of 13 amino acids. V was cut by 4 bases and J by 4 bases, with 10 bases left in between. The CDR3 is CASSSYPRETQYF. DNA for the CDR3: TGTGCCAGCAGCTCTTATCCCCGAGAGACCCAGTACTTC.

This rearrangement joins TRBV7-9 to TRBJ2-4, with D possibly TRBD2 on 5 matching bases. The CDR3 is made up of 18 amino acids. V was clipped by 0 bases and J by 0 bases, with 15 bases between them. Germline-derived CDR1 and CDR2 are SEHNR and FQNEAQ (reference sequence). In nucleotides, the CDR3 is TGTGCCAGCAGCTTAGCGGAAGGAGGAGTGCTAGCCAAAAACATTCAGTACTTC. The encoded protein is CASSLAEGGVLAKNIQYF.

This chain links TRBV6-2 or TRBV6-3 with TRBJ2-2; either TRBD1 or TRBD2 may fit D (5 bases each). Trimming removed 5 bases at V and 1 base at J, with 11 bases between. The CDR3 loop spans 15 amino acids. Germline lookup yields CDR1 MNHEY and CDR2 SVGEGT. The CDR3 loop reads CASSPGPMNTGELFF. CDR3 DNA sequence: TGTGCCAGCAGTCCGGGACCGATGAACACCGGGGAGCTGTTTTTT.

The rearrangement uses TRBV3-1 (or the pseudogene TRBV3-2) and TRBJ1-2, with D maybe TRBD1 (5 bases). Trimming left V 0 bases short and J 6 bases short, with 23 bases between. The germline V gene has CDR1 LGHDT and CDR2 YNNKEL (reference sequence). The CDR3 runs to 18 residues. CDR3 coding DNA: TGTGCCAGCAGCCAAGATTTGTCAGGGTTGGGTTTTTCTAATGGCTACACCTTC. Its translation: CASSQDLSGLGFSNGYTF.

This clone was observed a single time. The rearrangement links TRBV5-5 to TRBJ2-4, with TRBD1 matching over 8 bases. With V trimmed by 4 bases and J by 9 bases, 9 bases remained unmatched. CDR1 is SGHKS, CDR2 YYEKEE, per germline (reference sequence). The CDR3 contains 14 residues. The CDR3 DNA sequence: TGTGCCAGCAGCGGGCCCGACAGGGGCAGCATTCAGTACTTC. Protein product: CASSGPDRGSIQYF.

Worth noting for this clone: Other DNA sequences of this sample code for an identical CDR3. The genes are TRBV14 and TRBJ1-1; D call uncertain. The CDR3 contains 13 residues. The germline gives CDR1 SGHDN, CDR2 FVKESK. The V end was cut by 0 bases, the J end by 1 base, with 3 bases between. The CDR3 loop is CASSQERNTEAFF. The CDR3 DNA follows: TGTGCCAGCAGCCAAGAAAGGAACACTGAAGCTTTCTTT.

The chain combines TRBV19 with TRBJ2-7; 10 bases match TRBD2. The CDR3 has 13 amino acids. V was pared by 2 bases and J by 5 bases, with 0 bases of the junction left unmatched. Per the germline V gene, CDR1 is LNHDA and CDR2 is SQIVND (reference sequence). CDR3 DNA: TGTGCCAGTAGTATAACTAGCGGGGACGAGCAGTACTTC. Amino acids: CASSITSGDEQYF. Drawing the rest from reference TRBV19 and TRBJ2-7, the complete variable domain is DGGITQSPKYLFRKEGQNVTLSCEQNLNHDAMYWYRQDPGQGLRLIYYSQIVNDFQKGDIAEGYSVSREKKESFPLTVTSAQKNPTAFYLCASSITSGDEQYFGPGTRLTVT.

The chain joins TRBV6-5 to TRBJ2-7; maybe TRBD1 (6 bases). Germline assignment: CDR1 MNHEY and CDR2 SVGAGI. This CDR3 is built from 11 residues. Trimming took off 8 bases at V and 10 bases at J, with 15 bases between the two ends. The DNA of the CDR3 is TGTGCCAGCGGGGTCGGACAGACTCAGTACTTC. Amino acid sequence: CASGVGQTQYF.

The rearrangement links TRBV2 to TRBJ1-2; D call uncertain. V lost 1 base and J lost 3, with 12 bases in between. Germline V gene sequence: CDR1 SNHLY, CDR2 FYNNEI. CDR3 length: 15 residues. The DNA of the CDR3 is TGTGCCAGCAGTGAAGGGAGTTCAGGTTACTATGGCTACACCTTC. The encoded protein is CASSEGSSGYYGYTF.

The rearrangement joins TRBV14 to TRBJ2-3; perhaps TRBD2 as D (5 bases). The V and J ends lost 0 bases and 2 bases respectively, with 12 bases between them. CDR1 and CDR2 (germline): SGHDN, FVKESK. The CDR3 contains 16 residues. CDR3 coding DNA: TGTGCCAGCAGCCAAGATCTGGGAGCGGTCACAGATACGCAGTATTTT. It encodes CASSQDLGAVTDTQYF.

V usage is TRBV6-6 and J usage is TRBJ1-4, with 7 bases that match TRBD1. Germline CDR1 and CDR2: MNHNY and SVGAGI (reference sequence). The CDR3 is 16 amino acids. V gave up 1 base and J gave up 7 bases; unmatched junction bases: 9. In DNA, the CDR3 is TGTGCCAGCAGTTACTTTGGAGGGGGCAGCGGTGAAAAACTGTTTTTT. This codes for CASSYFGGGSGEKLFF.

The chain has TRBV30 and TRBJ1-1; D is possibly TRBD1 (5 bases). CDR3 size: 13 residues. Germline assignment: CDR1 GTSNPN and CDR2 SVGIG (reference sequence). V was clipped by 0 bases and J by 11 bases, with 16 bases between them. As DNA, the CDR3 is TGTGCCTGGAGTGTTCGGGGCGGAGAAGAGGCTTTCTTT. Residues: CAWSVRGGEEAFF.

The chain employs TRBV7-2 and TRBJ1-5, with 9 bases aligning to TRBD1. Germline-derived CDR1 and CDR2 are SGHTA and FQGNSA. CDR3 length: 15 residues. The V and J ends lost 3 bases and 4 bases, in that order; junction bases with no gene match: 4. The CDR3 DNA follows: TGTGCCAGCAGCTTGCCGGGACAGGGTAATCAGCCCCAGCATTTT. It yields the protein CASSLPGQGNQPQHF.

The rearrangement uses TRBV4-2 and TRBJ1-2; a weak D match, TRBD1 (5 bases). Germline V gives CDR1 LGHNA, CDR2 YNFKEQ. The CDR3 runs 16 residues. V was pared by 0 bases and J by 5 bases, with 16 bases between. In DNA form, the CDR3 reads TGTGCCAGCAGCCAAGATAAGGGGAAATTTGGGTATGGCTACACCTTC. Translated: CASSQDKGKFGYGYTF.